This T cell receptor beta chain was sequenced for a study of sequential checkpoint blockade in melanoma. Treatment: randomized to nivolumab then ipilimumab (arm A) or the reverse (arm B). The assay was immunoSEQ multiplex PCR, and TCRdb's table has in-frame clones only and misses some. The sample comprises about 30,000 clones, about 89% of which are singletons, and around 15% rests with the top ten. This CDR3 spans 15 amino acids. V gave up 1 base and J gave up 4 bases, with 13 bases separating them. Germline V lookup: CDR1 SEHNR, CDR2 FQNEAQ (reference sequence). The chain has TRBV7-9 and TRBJ1-2; perhaps TRBD1 as D (5 bases). The material was CD8+ T cells sorted from blood (inferred from file names), obtained from a patient given nivolumab and ipilimumab in sequence. The TCR was taken from a human donor with melanoma. CDR3 sequence (DNA): TGTGCCAGCAGCTTAGGGGCAGGGCTCGGCTATGGCTACACCTTC. It encodes CASSLGAGLGYGYTF.